This paragraph covers one T cell receptor (beta chain) sequence. What it recognizes is unknown. These data originate in a study of Ad26.COV2.S vaccination and SARS-CoV-2 variants. Points from the study as a whole: In vaccinated individuals, spike-specific CD8+ and CD4+ T cell responses reportedly displayed substantial breadth. Compared with placebo recipients, vaccine recipients had higher spike-specific TCR breadth.

Profiling relied on immunoSEQ multiplex PCR, and the TCRdb table lists in-frame clones only, not all of them. The profile shows 350,000 to 450,000 clones, about 90% of them singletons. The source was peripheral blood, collected after recovery from COVID-19. The sequence came from a human donor who had recovered from COVID-19.

CDR3 sequence: CASSQGSRAGEAFF. The CDR3 coding sequence is TGCGCCAGCAGCCAAGGCTCCAGGGCGGGTGAAGCTTTCTTT. V is TRBV4-3 and J is TRBJ1-1; D is perhaps TRBD1 (5 bases). From germline, CDR1 is LGHNA and CDR2 YSLEER. This CDR3 region has 14 residues. Trimming pared 1 base from V and 7 bases from J, leaving 13 bases between.